This T cell receptor beta chain originates from a study of T cell repertoires in cytomegalovirus infection. This clonotype was recorded many times. As yet, its antigen is unknown. Trimming cost V 0 bases and J 4 bases; bases outside gene matches: 5. This CDR3 contains 16 residues. Looked up from germline, CDR1 is SGHAT and CDR2 is FQNNGV. TCRdb itself ran the reads through MiXCR, one entry per CDR3 protein. This sample has some 71,000 distinct CDR3 sequences, with around 27% found just once. The specimen comprised CD8+ T cells from cultured PBMCs, sampled from culture after CMV antigen stimulation. This receptor was obtained from a human donor in good health (CMV status not recorded). Some clones in this sample may be carry-over from other donors' samples. The chain carries TRBV11-2 and TRBJ2-3; 9 bases fit TRBD2. The CDR3 DNA is TGTGCCAGCAGCTTAGAAGGCGGGGGGGCGGCAGATACGCAGTATTTT. This codes for CASSLEGGGAADTQYF.